This T cell receptor beta chain emerged from a study of T-cell memory formation after mild COVID-19. Findings and limits, study-wide: CD4+ contracting clones were found mainly in CM and EM, and CD8+ ones in EMRA. Balance between CD4 and CD8 was seen in clones contracting day 15 to 85, and a CD4+ lean was seen in later expanders.

Constant-segment primers were used for 5'RACE, and the resulting TCR alpha and TCR beta cDNA libraries carried sample barcodes and UMIs. Each CDR3 protein is one row after TCRdb ran MiXCR on the 5' RACE reads. The data show around 340,000 distinct CDR3 sequences, more than 15% seen once. V gave up 2 bases and J gave up 6 bases, with 2 bases separating them. CDR1 is SGDLS and CDR2 is YYNGEE in the germline V gene. CDR3 length: 11 amino acids. This clonotype was seen ten or more times. Its specificity is unknown. This clonotype was sampled from a man between 18 and 29 years old who had mild COVID-19 (a few samples of this study predate the infection). Cell type and time point are not known. The V gene is TRBV9, the J gene TRBJ2-2; no firm D call. The sample taken for sequencing was PBMCs or a T cell subset sorted from them (not recorded which). CDR3 loop: CASSVPGELFF. CDR3 nucleotides: TGTGCCAGCAGCGTCCCCGGGGAGCTGTTTTTT.